These 11 T cell receptor beta chains originate from one sample sequenced in a study of beta chain features in type 1 diabetes. Study-wide results and caveats: Moderate yet significant TCRB CDR3 shortening was seen in Type 1 diabetes patients in all four CD4+ subsets.

The investigators reverse transcribed all of the isolated RNA, so they sequenced expressed TCRB transcripts. Sequencing was performed with immunoSEQ multiplex PCR; in TCRdb, only in-frame clones are kept and a portion is missing. The sample records 600,000 to 750,000 clones, roughly 12% being singletons. Antigens for these TCRs are unknown. The sequenced sample consisted of naive CD4+ T cells from blood. These receptors were taken from a young man with type 1 diabetes.

This clone was observed a few times. The genes are TRBV29-1 and TRBJ2-5; D possibly uses TRBD1 or TRBD2 (6 bases each). The CDR3 extends over 14 amino acids. The ends were cut back, 7 bases at V and 2 bases at J, with 17 bases in the middle. The germline CDR1 and CDR2 sequences are SQVTM and ANQGSEA. The CDR3 is CSASMGGRQETQYF. The CDR3 bases are TGCAGCGCCTCGATGGGGGGCCGGCAAGAGACCCAGTACTTC.

The chain couples TRBV28 to TRBJ2-7; no reliable D call. V shed 5 bases and J shed 3 bases, with 14 bases lying between them. The CDR3 runs 14 residues. The V gene's germline CDR1 is MDHEN and CDR2 SYDVKM. The CDR3 sequence: CASSPPGPLYEQYF. CDR3 DNA: TGTGCCAGCAGTCCCCCAGGACCGCTCTACGAGCAGTACTTC.

The V gene is TRBV7-6, the J gene TRBJ1-2; 7 bases are a match to TRBD1. CDR3 length equals 14 residues. Germline CDR1 is SGHVS and CDR2 is FNYEAQ. V shed 1 base, J shed 1 base, and the junction held 0 bases outside the gene matches. CDR3 sequence (DNA): TGTGCCAGCAGCTTAGGACAGGGTAACTATGGCTACACCTTC. Amino acid sequence: CASSLGQGNYGYTF.

CDR3 region: CASSYSLATDTQYF. The CDR3 DNA reads as TGTGCCAGCAGTTACTCGTTAGCCACAGATACGCAGTATTTT. V is TRBV6-5 and J is TRBJ2-3; D not resolved. V shed 0 bases and J shed 2 bases, with 6 bases lying between them. CDR1 is MNHEY and CDR2 is SVGAGI in the germline V gene. This CDR3 is built from 14 residues.

The chain recombines TRBV18 with TRBJ2-5; D not resolved. Trimming removed 2 bases at V and 5 bases at J, with 9 bases between. Germline V CDR1 and CDR2: KGHSH, LQKENI. This CDR3 spans 13 amino acids. Here the CDR3 reads CASSPGVPETQYF. The CDR3 DNA reads as TGTGCCAGCTCACCAGGGGTTCCGGAGACCCAGTACTTC.

The chain uses TRBV4-3 and TRBJ2-3, with a weak D call TRBD1 (6 bases). From germline, CDR1 is LGHNA and CDR2 YSLEER. The CDR3 covers 17 residues. With 4 bases removed from V and 0 bases from J, the gap between germline ends came to 17 bases. CDR3 bases: TGCGCCAGCAGCCCCCGGCCGACAGGAGAGAGCACAGATACGCAGTATTTT. Encoded protein: CASSPRPTGESTDTQYF.

This clone occurred a few times. CDR3 region: CASSFQDNDAETQYF. CDR3 nucleotides: TGCGCCAGCAGCTTCCAGGACAATGATGCAGAGACCCAGTACTTC. The rearrangement links TRBV5-1 to TRBJ2-5; perhaps TRBD1 as D (5 bases). Germline loops: CDR1 SGHRS, CDR2 YFSETQ. The ends were cut back, 2 bases at V and 4 bases at J, with 15 bases in the middle. The CDR3 runs to 15 residues.

The table lists this clone with a few counts. Other nucleotide sequences from this sample produce the same CDR3. The genes are TRBV4-3 and TRBJ1-5; no definite D call. CDR3 length: 15 residues. Per the germline V gene, CDR1 is LGHNA and CDR2 is YSLEER. The ends were cut back, 0 bases at V and 2 bases at J, with 8 bases in the middle. The CDR3 nucleotides are TGCGCCAGCAGCCAAGATCTGGGAGGCAATCAGCCCCAGCATTTT. Its translation: CASSQDLGGNQPQHF.

The gene calls are TRBV21-1 and TRBJ1-5. TRBV21-1 is classified as a pseudogene. This CDR3 has 14 residues. CDR3 DNA sequence: TGTGCCAGCAGCAAAGACAGGGAGGGACAGCCCCAGCATTTT. Encoded protein: CASSKDREGQPQHF.

The V and J genes are TRBV11-3 and TRBJ2-5; the match to TRBD2 covers 11 bases. CDR1 and CDR2 from the germline V gene are SGHNT and YENEEA. The junction had 5 bases not matched to a gene; V was cut back by 3 bases and J by 5 bases. This CDR3 region has 15 residues. The CDR3 sequence is CASSFRLAGTETQYF. The CDR3 DNA follows: TGTGCCAGCAGCTTCAGACTAGCGGGGACGGAGACCCAGTACTTC. The full variable domain, completed using reference TRBV11-3 and TRBJ2-5, is EAGVVQSPRYKIIEKKQPVAFWCNPISGHNTLYWYLQNLGQGPELLIRYENEEAVDDSQLPKDRFSAERLKGVDSTLKIQPAELGDSAVYLCASSFRLAGTETQYFGPGTRLLVL.

V and J are TRBV19 and TRBJ2-1, with 7 bases aligning to TRBD1. The CDR3 extends over 14 amino acids. CDR1 LNHDA and CDR2 SQIVND come from the germline V gene (reference sequence). Trimming took 5 bases from V and 8 from J; bases not matched to a gene: 9. The CDR3 coding sequence is TGTGCCAGTAGTTCCCGGACAGGTACCTATGAGCAGTTCTTC. Amino acids: CASSSRTGTYEQFF. The full variable domain, with the rest looked up from reference TRBV19 and TRBJ2-1, is DGGITQSPKYLFRKEGQNVTLSCEQNLNHDAMYWYRQDPGQGLRLIYYSQIVNDFQKGDIAEGYSVSREKKESFPLTVTSAQKNPTAFYLCASSSRTGTYEQFFGPGTRLTVL.